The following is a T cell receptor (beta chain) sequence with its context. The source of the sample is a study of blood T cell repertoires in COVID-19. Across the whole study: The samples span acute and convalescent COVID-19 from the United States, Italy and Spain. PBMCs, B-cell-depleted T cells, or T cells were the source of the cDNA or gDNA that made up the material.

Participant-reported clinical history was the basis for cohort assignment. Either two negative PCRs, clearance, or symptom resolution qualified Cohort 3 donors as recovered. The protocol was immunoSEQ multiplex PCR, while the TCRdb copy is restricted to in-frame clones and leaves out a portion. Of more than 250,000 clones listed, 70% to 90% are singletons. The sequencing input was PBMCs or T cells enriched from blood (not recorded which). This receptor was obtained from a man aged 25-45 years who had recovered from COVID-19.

CDR3 loop: CASSDRGGEEQFF. The CDR3 nucleotides read TGTGCCAGTAGCGACAGGGGGGGAGAGGAGCAGTTCTTC. The chain joins TRBV19 to TRBJ2-1; 9 bases fit TRBD1. The CDR3 is made up of 13 amino acids. Per the germline V gene, CDR1 is LNHDA and CDR2 is SQIVND (reference sequence). Trimming at V came to 6 bases and at J to 10 bases, leaving 7 bases not matched to a gene.